This entry concerns a single TCR beta chain. Trimming pared 6 bases from V and 1 base from J, leaving 12 bases between. The CDR3 is made up of 14 amino acids. Germline V CDR1 and CDR2: ENHRY, SYGVKD. The sample belongs to a study of blood T cell repertoires in COVID-19. Participants spanned ages roughly 18 to 90 years and resided in about 25 US areas. Each recovered donor of Cohort 3 presented with two negative PCRs, clearance, or symptom resolution. This table comes from immunoSEQ multiplex PCR, and its TCRdb copy is limited to in-frame clones, with some not included. The table lists 200,000 to 300,000 clones, roughly 89% of them singletons, with roughly 4% in the top ten.

The chain combines TRBV10-3 with TRBJ1-1; weak D call: TRBD1 (5 bases). Sequenced input: PBMCs or T cells enriched from blood (not recorded which). This TCR was sampled from a woman in her 30s who had recovered from COVID-19. The chain's CDR3 is CAISETGENTEAFF. The CDR3 coding sequence is TGTGCCATCAGCGAAACAGGAGAGAACACTGAAGCTTTCTTT.